The rows below give T cell receptor beta chains drawn from one sample of a study of T cells after yellow fever vaccination. In TCRdb, the 5' RACE reads were re-called with MiXCR into one record per CDR3 protein. Here the sample spans 65,000 to 70,000 distinct CDR3 sequences, 4.5% to 7.5% being singletons. Source: CD4+ T cells sorted from PBMCs, taken more than 13 days after the first yellow fever vaccination. These receptors all come from a man younger than 35 who received the YFV17D yellow fever vaccine. The CDR3 runs from the conserved cysteine through the conserved F or W. D genes are given only for firm matches. Clone size is given as once, few, many, or a class for an expanded clone.

-	many	TRBJ2-2	TRBV6-5	TGTGCCAGCAGCCGGCACACCGGGGAGCTGTTTTTT	CASSRHTGELFF
-	many	TRBJ1-3	TRBV7-2	TGTGCCAGCAGCTTCCAGGGGACATCTGGAAACACCATATATTTT	CASSFQGTSGNTIYF
-	many	TRBJ2-2	TRBV7-9	TGTGCCAGCAGCTTATATTTCTATGCGGTGGGGCCGGACGGGGAGCTGTTTTTT	CASSLYFYAVGPDGELFF
TRBD1	many	TRBJ1-6	TRBV5-1	TGCGCCAGCAGCTTGGAAACAGGGGGCTCACCCCTCCACTTT	CASSLETGGSPLHF
-	many	TRBJ2-3	TRBV5-4	TGTGCCAGCAGCTTGGATGCAGGGAGCACAGATACGCAGTATTTT	CASSLDAGSTDTQYF
-	many	TRBJ2-3	TRBV28	TGTGCCAGCAGCCCGCCGGGATGGACAGATACGCAGTATTTT	CASSPPGWTDTQYF
-	few	TRBJ2-5	TRBV11-2	TGTGCCAGCACCCGGGGGCCCGAGACCCAGTACTTC	CASTRGPETQYF
TRBD2	many	TRBJ2-2	TRBV7-2	TGTGCCAGCAGCTTAATAGCGGGAATGAACACCGGGGAGCTGTTTTTT	CASSLIAGMNTGELFF
-	many	TRBJ2-1	TRBV5-1	TGCGCCAGCAGCTTGGGTGGCTACCCGTCCTACAATGAGCAGTTCTTC	CASSLGGYPSYNEQFF
-	many	TRBJ2-1	TRBV5-1	TGCGCCAGCAGCTTTGGTGGGTACAATGAGCAGTTCTTC	CASSFGGYNEQFF
-	many	TRBJ2-1	TRBV4-2	TGTGCCAGCAGCCATAGCGGACAGGCAAAGGATGAGCAGTTCTTC	CASSHSGQAKDEQFF
-	many	TRBJ1-1	TRBV11-3	TGTGCCAGCAGCCCGGGGGCTACTGAAGCTTTCTTT	CASSPGATEAFF
TRBD1	few	TRBJ1-6	TRBV5-1	TGCGCCAGCAGCAACGGGGACAGGGACGGTTCACCCCTCCACTTT	CASSNGDRDGSPLHF
-	few	TRBJ2-3	TRBV7-2	TGTGCCAGCAGCTTATTTCCAGATACGCAGTATTTT	CASSLFPDTQYF
TRBD2	many	TRBJ2-3	TRBV28	TGTGCCAGCAGTTCTGCACTAGCGGGGGGAGTTGATACGCAGTATTTT	CASSSALAGGVDTQYF
-	few	TRBJ1-2	TRBV7-2	TGTGCCAGCAGCTTAGAGAGAAGGGGTGCCTATGGCTACACCTTC	CASSLERRGAYGYTF
-	many	TRBJ2-2	TRBV20-1	TGCAGTGCCCAAGATCGCTCCGGGGAGCTGTTTTTT	CSAQDRSGELFF
-	many	TRBJ1-5	TRBV20-1	TGCATTTGCTGGGGAAGCCAAGGTAGCAATCAGCCCCAGCATTTT	CICWGSQGSNQPQHF
-	many	TRBJ2-5	TRBV11-2	TGTGCCAGCAGCTTAAATAGGGGTGAGACCCAGTACTTC	CASSLNRGETQYF
-	many	TRBJ2-5	TRBV20-1	TGCAGTGCTAGAGATGTCGGGAACCAAGAGACCCAGTACTTC	CSARDVGNQETQYF
TRBD1	many	TRBJ2-5	TRBV5-1	TGCGCCAGCAGCCAAACAGGGGAAGAGACCCAGTACTTC	CASSQTGEETQYF
-	many	TRBJ1-4	TRBV5-1	TGCGCCAGCAGGTTGACAGGATCCACTAATGAAAAACTGTTTTTT	CASRLTGSTNEKLFF
-	many	TRBJ2-7	TRBV18	TGTGCCAGCTCACCGAGCTTGACAGGCTACTACGAGCAGTACTTC	CASSPSLTGYYEQYF
TRBD2	few	TRBJ2-2	TRBV7-2	TGTGCCAGCAGCTCCCCGGGAAGCGGGGGGGCCGGGGAGCTGTTTTTT	CASSSPGSGGAGELFF
-	many	TRBJ2-1	TRBV11-2	TGTGCCAGCAGCTTAGATTGGGGGGCCGTATACAATGAGCAGTTCTTC	CASSLDWGAVYNEQFF
-	many	TRBJ1-6	TRBV9	TGTGCCAGCAGCGTTGGGGGGAACTCACCCCTCCACTTT	CASSVGGNSPLHF
TRBD1	many	TRBJ2-3	TRBV9	TGTGCCAGCAGCGTCGGACAGGGGGCGCGAACAGATACGCAGTATTTT	CASSVGQGARTDTQYF
TRBD2	many	TRBJ2-3	TRBV7-7	TGTGCCAGCAGCTCTAGCGGGGGGCCGGGCACAGATACGCAGTATTTT	CASSSSGGPGTDTQYF
TRBD2	many	TRBJ2-5	TRBV11-1	TGTGCCAGCAGCACCAGAGTCCCTAGCGGGGGGGCTCGGGAGACCCAGTACTTC	CASSTRVPSGGARETQYF
-	few	TRBJ1-1	TRBV11-1	TGTGCCAGCAGCTTAAGGGCGGTATGGGGCCCCGCGGGTCCTGAAGCTTTCTTT	CASSLRAVWGPAGPEAFF
TRBD1	many	TRBJ2-6	TRBV5-5	TGTGCCAGCAGGAAACAGGGGGCGCAAGGGGCCAACGTCCTGACTTTC	CASRKQGAQGANVLTF
-	many	TRBJ2-7	TRBV12-3/TRBV12-4	TGTGCCAGCAGTTACTGGTTCTACGAGCAGTACTTC	CASSYWFYEQYF
TRBD1	many	TRBJ2-5	TRBV12-3/TRBV12-4	TGTGCCAGCAGACGAGACAGGGCCTCCGAGACCCAGTACTTC	CASRRDRASETQYF
-	many	TRBJ1-3	TRBV7-2	TGTGCCAGCAGCGACAGTACCTCTGGAAACACCATATATTTT	CASSDSTSGNTIYF
-	many	TRBJ2-3	TRBV4-1	TGCGCCAGCAGCCGTGATAAGGGGTCGGGCACAGATACGCAGTATTTT	CASSRDKGSGTDTQYF
-	many	TRBJ2-7	TRBV5-1	TGCGCCAGCAGCTCAGGGTGGGAGTCCTACGAGCAGTACTTC	CASSSGWESYEQYF
-	many	TRBJ2-5	TRBV7-2	TGTGCCAGCAGCTTTAATGGGGGGCGGAAACAAGAGACCCAGTACTTC	CASSFNGGRKQETQYF
TRBD1	many	TRBJ1-1	TRBV4-2	TGTGCCAGCAGCCAAGAGGGCAGGGGGAAGGCTGAAGCTTTCTTT	CASSQEGRGKAEAFF
-	many	TRBJ2-7	TRBV5-1	TGCGCCAGCAGCTGCAAGGGTACAGACCCCTACGAGCAGTACTTC	CASSCKGTDPYEQYF
-	many	TRBJ2-3	TRBV20-1	TGCAGTGCTATCCAGCCAGGTGGCACAGATACGCAGTATTTT	CSAIQPGGTDTQYF
TRBD1	many	TRBJ1-4	TRBV20-1	TGCAGTGCTAGGGGACAGCCCGATCCGACACTGTTTTTT	CSARGQPDPTLFF
-	many	TRBJ1-5	TRBV20-1	TGCAGTGCTAGCGTCGGGGCAGGACACTATAGCAATCAGCCCCAGCATTTT	CSASVGAGHYSNQPQHF
-	many	TRBJ2-2	TRBV7-2	TGTGCCAGCAGCCCTTACACCGGGGAGCTGTTTTTT	CASSPYTGELFF
-	many	TRBJ1-2	TRBV5-1	TGCGCCAGCAGCTCGGGGCAGGGAACCTATGGCTACACCTTC	CASSSGQGTYGYTF